Each of the 20 T cell receptor beta chains below was sequenced from the same sample in a study of blood T cell repertoires in COVID-19. The repertoire was sequenced with immunoSEQ multiplex PCR; TCRdb's copy has only in-frame clones and lacks some. The table lists some 100,000 clones, 74% of them singletons. The specimen was peripheral blood. All receptors come from a man between 65 and 79 years old with COVID-19, enrolled during active disease.

The chain carries TRBV5-1 and TRBJ1-1, with D perhaps matching TRBD1 (5 bases). V lost 3 bases to trimming and J lost 6 bases, with 12 bases between them. This CDR3 is built from 13 residues. Germline CDR1 SGHRS, CDR2 YFSETQ. The CDR3 region has the DNA TGCGCCAGCAGCTCTATGACAGCTTCTGAAGCTTTCTTT. It is translated as CASSSMTASEAFF.

The gene calls are TRBV28 and TRBJ1-6; D may be TRBD1 (6 bases). The germline V and J ends were trimmed by 3 bases and 9 bases, with 12 bases remaining between them. The V gene's germline CDR1 is MDHEN and CDR2 SYDVKM. The CDR3 spans 14 residues. The CDR3 coding sequence is TGTGCCAGCAGTTTCAGAGGACAGTTTTCACCCCTCCACTTT. Protein: CASSFRGQFSPLHF.

This chain joins TRBV5-1 and TRBJ2-7; TRBD2 agrees at 11 bases. The CDR3 sequence is 16 residues long. Germline CDR1 is SGHRS and CDR2 is YFSETQ. The V segment lost 4 bases and the J segment 2 bases; nucleotides outside the gene matches: 8. CDR3 in DNA: TGCGCCAGCAGCATAGGACTAGCGGGCGTTGCCTACGAGCAGTACTTC. It codes for CASSIGLAGVAYEQYF.

V usage is TRBV4-3 and J usage is TRBJ2-3, with 7 bases aligning to TRBD2. Germline V gene lookup returns CDR1 LGHNA and CDR2 YSLEER. The ends lost 0 bases at V and 2 bases at J; junction bases unmatched: 5. The CDR3 extends over 16 amino acids. The CDR3 nucleotides are TGCGCCAGCAGCCAAGATAGCAGCGGGATCACAGATACGCAGTATTTT. Protein: CASSQDSSGITDTQYF.

This rearrangement joins TRBV2 to TRBJ1-1, with D unresolved. The CDR3 contains 12 residues. The V and J ends lost 8 bases and 1 base respectively, with 8 bases between them. CDR1 SNHLY and CDR2 FYNNEI come from the germline V gene. CDR3 amino acids: CASSRENTEAFF. In DNA, the CDR3 is TGTGCCAGCTCACGAGAGAACACTGAAGCTTTCTTT.

This chain joins TRBV19 and TRBJ1-1; 8 bases agree with TRBD1. The CDR3 consists of 15 residues. With V trimmed by 5 bases and J by 0 bases, 5 bases remained unmatched. Germline assignment: CDR1 LNHDA and CDR2 SQIVND (reference sequence). In nucleotides, the CDR3 is TGTGCCAGTAGTCTCGGGACAGGCTTGAACACTGAAGCTTTCTTT. Protein: CASSLGTGLNTEAFF.

The chain links TRBV5-5 to TRBJ2-7; 11 bases fit TRBD1. The V segment lost 4 bases and the J segment 3 bases; nucleotides outside the gene matches: 6. The CDR3 length is 15 residues. CDR1 and CDR2 from the germline V gene are SGHKS and YYEKEE (reference sequence). The CDR3 nucleotides read TGTGCCAGCAGCCCGGGGACAGGGGGATTCTACGAGCAGTACTTC. Translation gives CASSPGTGGFYEQYF. Full variable domain (rest looked up from reference TRBV5-5 and TRBJ2-7): DAGVTQSPTHLIKTRGQQVTLRCSPISGHKSVSWYQQVLGQGPQFIFQYYEKEERGRGNFPDRFSARQFPNYSSELNVNALLLGDSALYLCASSPGTGGFYEQYFGPGTRLTVT.

The chain links TRBV7-9 to TRBJ1-1; D unresolved. V lost 5 bases to trimming and J lost 1 base, with 11 bases between them. Germline V lookup: CDR1 SEHNR, CDR2 FQNEAQ (reference sequence). This CDR3 contains 14 residues. This chain's CDR3 is CASSNMGRNTEAFF. DNA for the CDR3: TGTGCCAGCAGCAATATGGGCAGGAACACTGAAGCTTTCTTT.

This chain joins TRBV19 and TRBJ1-5; the match to TRBD1 covers 7 bases. Trimming cost V 8 bases and J 5 bases; bases outside gene matches: 9. The CDR3 totals 14 residues. Looked up from germline, CDR1 is LNHDA and CDR2 is SQIVND (reference sequence). The CDR3 DNA reads TGTGCCAGTCATCGCCGGGACAGATATCAGCCCCAGCATTTT. This sequence encodes CASHRRDRYQPQHF.

This clone was detected only a few times. The gene calls are TRBV27 and TRBJ1-6; tentatively, D is TRBD1 (6 bases). The V gene's germline CDR1 is MNHEY and CDR2 SMNVEV (reference sequence). There are 13 residues in the CDR3. With 5 bases removed from V and 9 bases from J, the gap between germline ends came to 11 bases. CDR3 coding DNA: TGTGCCAGCAGTCCCGACAGGATTTCACCCCTCCACTTT. This translates into CASSPDRISPLHF.

The chain carries TRBV10-2 and TRBJ2-4, with D maybe TRBD2 (6 bases). This CDR3 spans 15 amino acids. Trimming cost V 0 bases and J 0 bases, with 6 bases left between them. CDR1 and CDR2 from the germline V gene are WSHSY and SAAADI. The CDR3 loop is CASSESGGAKNIQYF. Written as DNA, the CDR3 is TGCGCCAGCAGTGAGTCCGGGGGAGCCAAAAACATTCAGTACTTC.

This clone was observed once. V gene TRBV10-3 combines with J gene TRBJ1-1; D possibly corresponds to TRBD1 (6 bases). CDR1 is ENHRY, CDR2 SYGVKD, per germline. With 2 bases removed from V and 10 bases from J, the gap between germline ends came to 14 bases. The CDR3 sequence is 13 residues long. CDR3 in DNA: TGTGCCATCAGTGAGACCTCAGGGGCCATAGCTTTCTTT. Translating gives CAISETSGAIAFF.

The V call is TRBV9, the J call TRBJ2-1; TRBD1 is a possible D gene (5 bases). V was shortened by 4 bases and J by 7 bases, with 12 bases between the two germline ends. The CDR3 has 13 amino acids. Looked up from germline, CDR1 is SGDLS and CDR2 is YYNGEE. The CDR3 DNA reads TGTGCCAGCAGCTTATCCCCAGGGAATGAGCAGTTCTTC. This codes for CASSLSPGNEQFF.

This chain joins TRBV5-6 and TRBJ1-5; TRBD1 is a possible D gene (5 bases). The CDR3 runs to 15 residues. Germline lookup yields CDR1 SGHDT and CDR2 YYEEEE. Trimming removed 0 bases from V and 9 bases from J, with 16 bases in between. CDR3 sequence (DNA): TGTGCCAGCAGCTTGGGAAGGACACCCGGGCGGCCCCAGCATTTT. It translates to CASSLGRTPGRPQHF.

This sequence joins TRBV18 and TRBJ2-2; D is unclear. The CDR3 spans 14 residues. The germline V and J ends were trimmed by 0 bases and 4 bases, with 6 bases remaining between them. The V gene's germline CDR1 is KGHSH and CDR2 LQKENI. The chain's CDR3 is CASSPPFRTGELFF. In DNA form, the CDR3 reads TGTGCCAGCTCACCACCGTTCCGCACCGGGGAGCTGTTTTTT. The entire variable domain, with the rest obtained from reference TRBV18 and TRBJ2-2, is as follows: NAGVMQNPRHLVRRRGQEARLRCSPMKGHSHVYWYRQLPEEGLKFMVYLQKENIIDESGMPKERFSAEFPKEGPSILRIQQVVRGDSAAYFCASSPPFRTGELFFGEGSRLTVL.

The chain is built from TRBV18 and TRBJ2-4; D is possibly TRBD2 (5 bases). Germline CDR1 and CDR2: KGHSH and LQKENI. The CDR3 covers 18 residues. V was clipped by 4 bases and J by 0 bases, with 19 bases between them. The CDR3 region is CASSQPRGSGGAKNIQYF. In DNA form, the CDR3 reads TGTGCCAGCTCACAACCTAGAGGGAGTGGTGGAGCCAAAAACATTCAGTACTTC.

This sequence joins TRBV18 and TRBJ1-2; D remains ambiguous. The germline V gene encodes CDR1 KGHSH and CDR2 LQKENI. Deletions cut 0 bases from V and 6 bases from J, with 8 bases between. The CDR3 consists of 13 residues. CDR3 sequence: CASSPPFGNGYTF. The CDR3 DNA reads TGTGCCAGCTCACCACCATTCGGGAATGGCTACACCTTC. The variable domain in full, completed from reference TRBV18 and TRBJ1-2, reads NAGVMQNPRHLVRRRGQEARLRCSPMKGHSHVYWYRQLPEEGLKFMVYLQKENIIDESGMPKERFSAEFPKEGPSILRIQQVVRGDSAAYFCASSPPFGNGYTFGSGTRLTVV.

This clone has only a few counts. The rearrangement uses TRBV21-1 and TRBJ2-1; the DNA was not compared with TRBD2, the D call given in the table. TRBV21-1 is shown as a pseudogene. This CDR3 is built from 14 residues. The CDR3 region is CASSLHSGYNEQFF. In DNA form, the CDR3 reads TGTGCCAGCAGCTTACATAGCGGGTACAATGAGCAGTTCTTC.

The rearrangement uses TRBV20-1 and TRBJ2-2; 7 bases match TRBD2. The CDR3 sequence is 16 residues long. Germline values: CDR1 DFQATT, CDR2 SNEGSKA (reference sequence). With 3 bases clipped from V and 0 bases from J, the junction kept 7 bases outside the gene matches. CDR3 protein: CSASDGGSANTGELFF. CDR3 coding DNA: TGCAGTGCTAGTGACGGCGGGAGTGCGAACACCGGGGAGCTGTTTTTT.

The chain employs TRBV5-4 and TRBJ2-5; D remains ambiguous. Per the germline V gene, CDR1 is SGHNT and CDR2 is YYREEE (reference sequence). V lost 4 bases to trimming and J lost 2 bases, with 9 bases between them. The CDR3 extends over 13 amino acids. The CDR3 loop is CASSLTYQETQYF. The CDR3 bases are TGTGCCAGCAGCCTAACGTATCAAGAGACCCAGTACTTC. The full variable domain, with the rest looked up from reference TRBV5-4 and TRBJ2-5, is ETGVTQSPTHLIKTRGQQVTLRCSSQSGHNTVSWYQQALGQGPQFIFQYYREEENGRGNFPPRFSGLQFPNYSSELNVNALELDDSALYLCASSLTYQETQYFGPGTRLLVL.